This entry describes one TCR beta chain. These data originate in a study of cytotoxic CD8 clonotypes in ibrutinib-treated CLL. CDR1 is SGHDT and CDR2 is YYEEEE in the germline V gene. The ends were cut back, 1 base at V and 0 bases at J, with 10 bases in the middle. The CDR3 is 15 amino acids. The protocol was immunoSEQ multiplex PCR, while the TCRdb copy is restricted to in-frame clones and leaves out a portion. This table has 110,000 to 150,000 clones, approximately 75% appearing once. The chain carries TRBV5-6 and TRBJ1-2; unclear D gene. The sample in question was PBMCs, obtained after 12 months of ibrutinib treatment. The source of this sequence is a human donor with chronic lymphocytic leukemia. The chain's CDR3 is CASSLPGSSNYGYTF. CDR3 coding DNA: TGTGCCAGCAGCTTGCCCGGAAGTTCTAACTATGGCTACACCTTC.